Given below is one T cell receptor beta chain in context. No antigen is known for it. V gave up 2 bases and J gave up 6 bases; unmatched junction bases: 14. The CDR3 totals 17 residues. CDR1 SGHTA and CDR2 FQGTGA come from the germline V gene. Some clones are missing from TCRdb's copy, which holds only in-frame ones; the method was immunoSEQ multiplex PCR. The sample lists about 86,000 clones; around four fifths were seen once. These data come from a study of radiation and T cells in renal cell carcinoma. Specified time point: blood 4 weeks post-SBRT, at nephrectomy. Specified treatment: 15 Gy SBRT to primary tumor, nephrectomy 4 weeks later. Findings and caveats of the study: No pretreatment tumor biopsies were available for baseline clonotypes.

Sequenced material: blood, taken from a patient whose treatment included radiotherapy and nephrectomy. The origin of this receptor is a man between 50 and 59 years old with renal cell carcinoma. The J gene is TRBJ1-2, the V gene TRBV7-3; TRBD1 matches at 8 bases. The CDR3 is CASSLVGQEFKRDGYTF. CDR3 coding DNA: TGTGCCAGCAGCTTAGTGGGACAGGAATTTAAGCGGGATGGCTACACCTTC.